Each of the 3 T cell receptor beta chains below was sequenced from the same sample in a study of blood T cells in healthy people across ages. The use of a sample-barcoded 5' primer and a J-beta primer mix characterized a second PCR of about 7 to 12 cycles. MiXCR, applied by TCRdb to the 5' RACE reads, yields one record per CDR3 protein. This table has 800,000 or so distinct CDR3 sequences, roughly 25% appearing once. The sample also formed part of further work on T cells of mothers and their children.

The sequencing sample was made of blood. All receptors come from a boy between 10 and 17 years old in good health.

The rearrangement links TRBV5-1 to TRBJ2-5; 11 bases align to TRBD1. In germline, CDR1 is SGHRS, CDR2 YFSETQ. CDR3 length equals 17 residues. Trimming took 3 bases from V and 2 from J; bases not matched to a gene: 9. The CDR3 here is CASSSGTGGTKQETQYF. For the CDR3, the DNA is TGCGCCAGCAGCTCCGGGACAGGGGGAACCAAACAAGAGACCCAGTACTTC.

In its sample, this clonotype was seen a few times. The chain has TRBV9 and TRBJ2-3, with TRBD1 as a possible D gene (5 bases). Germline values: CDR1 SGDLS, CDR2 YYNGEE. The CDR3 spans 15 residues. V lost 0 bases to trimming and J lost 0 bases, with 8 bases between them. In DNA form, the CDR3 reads TGTGCCAGCAGCGTAGATGGGGCTAGCACAGATACGCAGTATTTT. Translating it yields CASSVDGASTDTQYF.

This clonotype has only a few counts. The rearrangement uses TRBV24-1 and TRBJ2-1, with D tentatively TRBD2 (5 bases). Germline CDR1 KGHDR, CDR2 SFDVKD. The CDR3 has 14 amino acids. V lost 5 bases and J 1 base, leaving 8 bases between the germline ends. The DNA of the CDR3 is TGTGCCACCAGTGTTCCGGGATCCTACAATGAGCAGTTCTTC. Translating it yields CATSVPGSYNEQFF.